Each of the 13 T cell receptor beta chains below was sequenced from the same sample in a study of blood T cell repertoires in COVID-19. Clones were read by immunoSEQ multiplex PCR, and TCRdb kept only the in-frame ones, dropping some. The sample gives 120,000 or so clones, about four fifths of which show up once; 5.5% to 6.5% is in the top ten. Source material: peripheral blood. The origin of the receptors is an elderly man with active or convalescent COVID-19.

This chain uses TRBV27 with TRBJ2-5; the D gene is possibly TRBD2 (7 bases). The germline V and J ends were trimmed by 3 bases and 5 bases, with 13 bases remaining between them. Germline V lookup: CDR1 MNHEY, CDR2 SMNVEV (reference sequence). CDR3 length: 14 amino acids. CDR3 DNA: TGTGCCAGCAGTTTCTCGGGGGGCGGCGAGACCCAGTACTTC. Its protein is CASSFSGGGETQYF.

CDR3 residues: CASSPPGQLNTEAFF. The CDR3 DNA reads as TGTGCCAGCAGTCCGCCGGGACAACTGAACACTGAAGCTTTCTTT. V usage is TRBV28 and J usage is TRBJ1-1; D possibly corresponds to TRBD1 (6 bases). The CDR3 is 15 amino acids. V was shortened by 5 bases and J by 0 bases, with 13 bases between the two germline ends. Per germline, CDR1 MDHEN and CDR2 SYDVKM.

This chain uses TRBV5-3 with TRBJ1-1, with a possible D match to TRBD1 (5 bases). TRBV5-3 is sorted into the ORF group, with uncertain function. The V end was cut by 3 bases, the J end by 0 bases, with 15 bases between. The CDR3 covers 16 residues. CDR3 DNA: TGTGCCAGAAGCTCGGCGGGGACGGCGATGAACACTGAAGCTTTCTTT. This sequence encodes CARSSAGTAMNTEAFF.

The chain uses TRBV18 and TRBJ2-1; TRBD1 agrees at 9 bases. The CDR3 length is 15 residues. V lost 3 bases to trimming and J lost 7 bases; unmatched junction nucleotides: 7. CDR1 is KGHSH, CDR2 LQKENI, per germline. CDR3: CASSPPDRGRNEQFF. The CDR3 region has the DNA TGTGCCAGCTCACCCCCGGACAGGGGAAGGAATGAGCAGTTCTTC.

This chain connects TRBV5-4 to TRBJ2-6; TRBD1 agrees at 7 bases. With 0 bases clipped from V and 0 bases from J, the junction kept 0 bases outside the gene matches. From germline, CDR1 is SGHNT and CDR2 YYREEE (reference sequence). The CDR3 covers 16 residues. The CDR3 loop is CASSLGDSSGANVLTF. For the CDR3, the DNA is TGTGCCAGCAGCTTGGGGGACAGCTCTGGGGCCAACGTCCTGACTTTC.

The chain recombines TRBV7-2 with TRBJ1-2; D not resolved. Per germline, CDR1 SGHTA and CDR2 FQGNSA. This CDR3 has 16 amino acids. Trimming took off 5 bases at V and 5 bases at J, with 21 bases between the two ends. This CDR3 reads CASSPKIPWAVYGYTF. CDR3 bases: TGTGCCAGCAGCCCTAAAATTCCCTGGGCAGTTTATGGCTACACCTTC.

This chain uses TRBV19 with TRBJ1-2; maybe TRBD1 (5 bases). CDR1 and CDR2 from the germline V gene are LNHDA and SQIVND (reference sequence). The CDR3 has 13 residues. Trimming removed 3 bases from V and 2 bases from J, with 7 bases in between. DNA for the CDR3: TGTGCCAGTAGTATCGACAGAAACTATGGCTACACCTTC. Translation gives CASSIDRNYGYTF.

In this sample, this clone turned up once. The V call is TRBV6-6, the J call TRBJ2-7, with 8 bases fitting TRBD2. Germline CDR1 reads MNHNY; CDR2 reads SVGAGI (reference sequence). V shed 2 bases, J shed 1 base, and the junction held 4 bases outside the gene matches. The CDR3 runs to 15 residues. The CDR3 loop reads CASSYRTSISYEQYF. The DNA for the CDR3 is TGTGCCAGCAGTTACCGGACTAGCATTTCCTACGAGCAGTACTTC.

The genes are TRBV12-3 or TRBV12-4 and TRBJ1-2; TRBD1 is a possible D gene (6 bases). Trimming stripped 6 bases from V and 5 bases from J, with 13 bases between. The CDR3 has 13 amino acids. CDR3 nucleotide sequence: TGTGCCAGCAGCCCCAACAGGGATTATGGCTACACCTTC. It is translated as CASSPNRDYGYTF.

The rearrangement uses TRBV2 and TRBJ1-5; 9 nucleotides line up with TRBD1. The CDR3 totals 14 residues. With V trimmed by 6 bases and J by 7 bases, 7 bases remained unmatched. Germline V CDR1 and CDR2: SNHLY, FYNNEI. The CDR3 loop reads CASRKTGGGQPQHF. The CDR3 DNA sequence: TGTGCCAGCAGAAAAACAGGGGGCGGACAGCCCCAGCATTTT.

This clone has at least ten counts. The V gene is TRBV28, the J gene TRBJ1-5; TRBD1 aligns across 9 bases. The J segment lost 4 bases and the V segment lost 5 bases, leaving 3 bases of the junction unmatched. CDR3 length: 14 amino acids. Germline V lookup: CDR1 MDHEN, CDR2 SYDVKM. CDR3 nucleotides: TGTGCCAGCAGTCCCGGGACAGGGAATCAGCCCCAGCATTTT. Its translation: CASSPGTGNQPQHF.

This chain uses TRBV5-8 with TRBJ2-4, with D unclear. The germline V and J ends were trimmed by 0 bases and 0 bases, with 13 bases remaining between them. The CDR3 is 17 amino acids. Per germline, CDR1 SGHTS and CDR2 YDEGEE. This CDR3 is CASSLGHTNLAKNIQYF. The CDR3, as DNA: TGTGCCAGCAGCTTGGGACACACAAACTTAGCCAAAAACATTCAGTACTTC.

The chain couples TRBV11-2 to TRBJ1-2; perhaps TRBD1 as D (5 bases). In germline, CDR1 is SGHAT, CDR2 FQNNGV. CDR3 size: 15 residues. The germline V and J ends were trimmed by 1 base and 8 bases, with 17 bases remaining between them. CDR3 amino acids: CASSLGGTERVGYTF. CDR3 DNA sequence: TGTGCCAGCAGCTTAGGCGGGACGGAGCGAGTCGGCTACACCTTC.